This entry features one T cell receptor beta chain sequence. Assay used: immunoSEQ multiplex PCR; TCRdb lists only in-frame clones, some missing. Among about 270,000 clones listed, 70% to 90% were seen once. The data belong to a study of blood T cell repertoires in COVID-19. Study details: Whether acute or convalescent, the COVID-19 samples came from the United States, Italy and Spain.

Germline assignment: CDR1 SGHRS and CDR2 YFSETQ. Trimming took 1 base from V and 6 from J; bases not matched to a gene: 7. This CDR3 has 16 amino acids. Sequenced input: peripheral blood. The rearrangement links TRBV5-1 to TRBJ2-2, with TRBD2 identical over 9 bases. The receptor was isolated from a woman aged 45-60 years with active or convalescent COVID-19. The CDR3 coding sequence is TGCGCCAGCAGCTTGCCACTCGGCGGGAGGGCCGGGGAGCTGTTTTTT. Amino acids: CASSLPLGGRAGELFF.